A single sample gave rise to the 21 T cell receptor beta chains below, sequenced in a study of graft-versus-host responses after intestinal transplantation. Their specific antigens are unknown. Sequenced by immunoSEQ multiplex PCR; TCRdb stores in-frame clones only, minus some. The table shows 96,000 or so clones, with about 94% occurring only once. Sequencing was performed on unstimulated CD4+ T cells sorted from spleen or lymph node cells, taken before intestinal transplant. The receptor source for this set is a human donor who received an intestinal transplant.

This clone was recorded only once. The CDR3 loop is CASSGQGEQYF. CDR3 in DNA: TGTGCCAGCTCAGGACAGGGGGAGCAGTACTTC. V and J are TRBV18 and TRBJ2-7; 9 positions agree with TRBD1. The V gene end was trimmed by 5 bases and the J gene end by 7 bases; junction bases not matched to a gene: 0. CDR1 and CDR2 from the germline V gene are KGHSH and LQKENI. The CDR3 runs to 11 residues.

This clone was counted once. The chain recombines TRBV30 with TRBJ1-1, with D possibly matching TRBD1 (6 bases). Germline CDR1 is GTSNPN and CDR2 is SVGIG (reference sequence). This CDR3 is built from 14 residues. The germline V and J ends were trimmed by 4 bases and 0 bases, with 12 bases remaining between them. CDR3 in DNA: TGTGCCTGGAAGGGGGGGCCTATGAACACTGAAGCTTTCTTT. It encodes CAWKGGPMNTEAFF.

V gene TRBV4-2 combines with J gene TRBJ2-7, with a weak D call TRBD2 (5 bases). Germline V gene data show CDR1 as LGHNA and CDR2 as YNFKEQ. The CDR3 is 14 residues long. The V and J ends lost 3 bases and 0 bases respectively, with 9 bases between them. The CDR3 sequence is CASSQERSSYEQYF. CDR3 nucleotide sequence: TGTGCCAGCAGCCAGGAGCGGAGCTCCTACGAGCAGTACTTC.

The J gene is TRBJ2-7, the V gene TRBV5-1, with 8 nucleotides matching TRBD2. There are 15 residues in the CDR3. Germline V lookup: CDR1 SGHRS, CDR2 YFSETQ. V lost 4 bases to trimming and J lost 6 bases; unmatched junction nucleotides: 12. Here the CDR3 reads CASSGRGGVRAEQYF. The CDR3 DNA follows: TGCGCCAGCAGCGGCCGGGGGGGGGTACGGGCCGAGCAGTACTTC.

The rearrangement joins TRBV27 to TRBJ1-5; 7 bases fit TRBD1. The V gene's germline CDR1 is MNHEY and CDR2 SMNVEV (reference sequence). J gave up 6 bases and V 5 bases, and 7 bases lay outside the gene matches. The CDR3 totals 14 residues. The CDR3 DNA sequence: TGTGCCAGCAGTCGACAGGGAGATGGTCAGCCCCAGCATTTT. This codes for CASSRQGDGQPQHF.

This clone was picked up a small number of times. The CDR3 loop is CASSSQQVVEAFF. CDR3 DNA: TGTGCCAGTAGTTCACAGCAGGTGGTTGAAGCTTTCTTT. V and J are TRBV19 and TRBJ1-1, with D uncertain. CDR3 length: 13 amino acids. The V gene lost 5 bases and the J gene lost 7 bases, with 14 bases spanning the gap. The V gene's germline CDR1 is LNHDA and CDR2 SQIVND (reference sequence).

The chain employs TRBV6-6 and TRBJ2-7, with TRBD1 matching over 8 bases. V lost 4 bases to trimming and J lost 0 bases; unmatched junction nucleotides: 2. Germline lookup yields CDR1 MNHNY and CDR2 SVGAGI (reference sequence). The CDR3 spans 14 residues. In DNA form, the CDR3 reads TGTGCCAGCAGTTCAGGACAGGGCTCCTACGAGCAGTACTTC. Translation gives CASSSGQGSYEQYF.

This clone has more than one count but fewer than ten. The CDR3, as DNA: TGTGCCAGCAGCTATTCCGGGACAGGGCAGATTGCAACTAATGAAAAACTGTTTTTT. Translation: CASSYSGTGQIATNEKLFF. V gene TRBV5-5 combines with J gene TRBJ1-4; 9 bases align to TRBD1. CDR3 length: 19 amino acids. The V and J ends lost 3 bases and 0 bases, in that order; junction bases with no gene match: 12. Looked up from germline, CDR1 is SGHKS and CDR2 is YYEKEE (reference sequence).

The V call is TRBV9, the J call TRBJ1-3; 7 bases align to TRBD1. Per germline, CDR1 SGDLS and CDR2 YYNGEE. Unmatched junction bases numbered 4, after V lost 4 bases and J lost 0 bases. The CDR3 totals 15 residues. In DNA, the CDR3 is TGTGCCAGCAGCCAGACAGGGAACTCTGGAAACACCATATATTTT. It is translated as CASSQTGNSGNTIYF.

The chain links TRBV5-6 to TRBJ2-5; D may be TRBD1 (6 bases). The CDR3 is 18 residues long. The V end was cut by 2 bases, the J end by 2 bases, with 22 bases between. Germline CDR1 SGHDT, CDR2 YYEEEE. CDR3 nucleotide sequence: TGTGCCAGCAGCTTCAGACCAGGGGCCTGGACTGATCAAGAGACCCAGTACTTC. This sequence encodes CASSFRPGAWTDQETQYF.

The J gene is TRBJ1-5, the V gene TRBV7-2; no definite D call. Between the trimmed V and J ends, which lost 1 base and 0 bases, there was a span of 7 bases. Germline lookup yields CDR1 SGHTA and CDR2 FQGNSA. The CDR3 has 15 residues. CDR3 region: CASSLEPGSNQPQHF. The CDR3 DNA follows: TGTGCCAGCAGCTTAGAACCCGGTAGCAATCAGCCCCAGCATTTT. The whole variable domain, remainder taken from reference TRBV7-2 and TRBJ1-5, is GAGVSQSPSNKVTEKGKDVELRCDPISGHTALYWYRQSLGQGLEFLIYFQGNSAPDKSGLPSDRFSAERTGGSVSTLTIQRTQQEDSAVYLCASSLEPGSNQPQHFGDGTRLSIL.

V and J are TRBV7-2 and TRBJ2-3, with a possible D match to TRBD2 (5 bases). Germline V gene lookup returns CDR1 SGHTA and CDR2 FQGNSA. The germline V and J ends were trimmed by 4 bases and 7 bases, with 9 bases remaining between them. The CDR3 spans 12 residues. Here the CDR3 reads CASSSSGYTQYF. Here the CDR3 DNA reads TGTGCCAGCAGCTCCTCGGGGTATACGCAGTATTTT.

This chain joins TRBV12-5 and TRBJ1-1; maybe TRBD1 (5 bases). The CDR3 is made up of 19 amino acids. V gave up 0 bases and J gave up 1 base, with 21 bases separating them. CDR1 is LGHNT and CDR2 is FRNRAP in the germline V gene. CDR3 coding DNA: TGTGCTAGTGGTTTGGTACTGTGGGAGAGGGGAGGAGGGAACACTGAAGCTTTCTTT. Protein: CASGLVLWERGGGNTEAFF. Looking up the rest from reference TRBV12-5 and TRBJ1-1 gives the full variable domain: DARVTQTPRHKVTEMGQEVTMRCQPILGHNTVFWYRQTMMQGLELLAYFRNRAPLDDSGMPKDRFSAEMPDATLATLKIQPSEPRDSAVYFCASGLVLWERGGGNTEAFFGQGTRLTVV.

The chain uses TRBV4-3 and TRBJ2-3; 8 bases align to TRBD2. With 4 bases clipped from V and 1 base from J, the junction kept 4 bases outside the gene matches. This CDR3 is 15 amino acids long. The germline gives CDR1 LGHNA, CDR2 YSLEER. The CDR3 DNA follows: TGCGCCAGCAGCCTGCGCGGGGGGCGCACAGATACGCAGTATTTT. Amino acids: CASSLRGGRTDTQYF.

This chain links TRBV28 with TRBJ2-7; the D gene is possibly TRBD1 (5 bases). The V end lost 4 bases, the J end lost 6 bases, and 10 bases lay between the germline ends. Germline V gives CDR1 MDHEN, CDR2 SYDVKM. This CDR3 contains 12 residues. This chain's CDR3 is CASSWGLSEQYF. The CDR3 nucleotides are TGTGCCAGCAGTTGGGGCCTTAGCGAGCAGTACTTC. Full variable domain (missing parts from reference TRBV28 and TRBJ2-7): DVKVTQSSRYLVKRTGEKVFLECVQDMDHENMFWYRQDPGLGLRLIYFSYDVKMKEKGDIPEGYSVSREKKERFSLILESASTNQTSMYLCASSWGLSEQYFGPGTRLTVT.

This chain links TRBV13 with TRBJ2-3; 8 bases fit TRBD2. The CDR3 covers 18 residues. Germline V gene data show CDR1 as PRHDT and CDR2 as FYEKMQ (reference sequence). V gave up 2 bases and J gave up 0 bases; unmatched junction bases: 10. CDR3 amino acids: CASSLSRGLAYSTDTQYF. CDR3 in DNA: TGTGCCAGCAGCTTATCTCGCGGACTAGCTTACAGCACAGATACGCAGTATTTT.

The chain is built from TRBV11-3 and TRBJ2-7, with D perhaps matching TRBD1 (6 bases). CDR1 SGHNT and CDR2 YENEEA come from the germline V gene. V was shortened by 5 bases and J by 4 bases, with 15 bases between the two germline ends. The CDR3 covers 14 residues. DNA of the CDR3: TGTGCCAGCAGCCCCCCGGGACACCAATACGAGCAGTACTTC. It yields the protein CASSPPGHQYEQYF.

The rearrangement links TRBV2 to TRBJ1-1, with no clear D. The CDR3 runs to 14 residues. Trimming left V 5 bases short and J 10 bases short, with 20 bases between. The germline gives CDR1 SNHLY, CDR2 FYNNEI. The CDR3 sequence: CASSMNSPLDGAFF. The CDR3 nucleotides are TGTGCCAGCAGTATGAACAGTCCCTTAGATGGAGCTTTCTTT.

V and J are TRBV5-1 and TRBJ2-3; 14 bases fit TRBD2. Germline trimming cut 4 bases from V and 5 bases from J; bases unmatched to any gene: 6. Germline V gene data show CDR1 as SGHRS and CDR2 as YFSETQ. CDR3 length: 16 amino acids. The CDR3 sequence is CASSQGLAGAGDTQYF. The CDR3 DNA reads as TGCGCCAGCAGCCAGGGACTAGCGGGAGCGGGAGATACGCAGTATTTT.

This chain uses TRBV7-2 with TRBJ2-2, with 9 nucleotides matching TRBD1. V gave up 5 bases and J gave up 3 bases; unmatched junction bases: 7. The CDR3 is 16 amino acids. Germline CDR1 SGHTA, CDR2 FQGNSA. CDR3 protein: CASSIQGAPYTGELFF. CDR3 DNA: TGTGCCAGCAGCATACAGGGGGCTCCATACACCGGGGAGCTGTTTTTT.

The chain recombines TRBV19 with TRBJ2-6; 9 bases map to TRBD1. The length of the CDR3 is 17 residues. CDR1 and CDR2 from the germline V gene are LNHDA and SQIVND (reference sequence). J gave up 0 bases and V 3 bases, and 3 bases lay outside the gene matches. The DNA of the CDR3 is TGTGCCAGTAGTATGGGACAGGGCTCCTCTGGGGCCAACGTCCTGACTTTC. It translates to CASSMGQGSSGANVLTF.